The T cell receptor beta chain under discussion was sequenced for a study of OX40 agonist ivuxolimab in advanced cancers. V dropped 5 bases and J dropped 4; count of bases not matched to a gene: 3. Looked up from germline, CDR1 is SGHVS and CDR2 is FNYEAQ. The CDR3 covers 14 residues. The table came from immunoSEQ multiplex PCR; TCRdb's copy has only in-frame clones and leaves some out. The sample includes tens of thousands of clones, 90% to 95% seen only once; the top ten take roughly a fifth. Sequencing used CD4+ or CD8+ T cells sorted from blood, obtained in a trial of the OX40 agonist ivuxolimab. This sequence joins TRBV7-6 and TRBJ1-1, with 11 bases fitting TRBD1. This sequence was found in an adult with an advanced solid tumor such as melanoma, head and neck, liver or kidney cancer. CDR3 in DNA: TGTGCCAGCAGCCCGGGACAGGGGGTCACTGAAGCTTTCTTT. Its translation: CASSPGQGVTEAFF.